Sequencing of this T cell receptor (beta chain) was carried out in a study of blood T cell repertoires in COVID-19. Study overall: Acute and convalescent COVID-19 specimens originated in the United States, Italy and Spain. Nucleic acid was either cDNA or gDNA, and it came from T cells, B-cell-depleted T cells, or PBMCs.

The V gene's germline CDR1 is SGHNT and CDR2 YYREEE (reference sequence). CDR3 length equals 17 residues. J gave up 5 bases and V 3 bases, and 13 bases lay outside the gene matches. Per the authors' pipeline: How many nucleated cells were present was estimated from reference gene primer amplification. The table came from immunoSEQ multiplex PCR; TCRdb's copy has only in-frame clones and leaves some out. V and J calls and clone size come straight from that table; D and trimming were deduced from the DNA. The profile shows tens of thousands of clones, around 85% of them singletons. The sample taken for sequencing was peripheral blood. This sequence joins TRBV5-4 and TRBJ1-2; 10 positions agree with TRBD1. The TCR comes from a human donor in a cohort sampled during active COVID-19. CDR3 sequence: CASSYWDRGTGTYGYTF. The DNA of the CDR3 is TGTGCCAGCAGCTATTGGGACAGGGGAACGGGGACGTATGGCTACACCTTC.